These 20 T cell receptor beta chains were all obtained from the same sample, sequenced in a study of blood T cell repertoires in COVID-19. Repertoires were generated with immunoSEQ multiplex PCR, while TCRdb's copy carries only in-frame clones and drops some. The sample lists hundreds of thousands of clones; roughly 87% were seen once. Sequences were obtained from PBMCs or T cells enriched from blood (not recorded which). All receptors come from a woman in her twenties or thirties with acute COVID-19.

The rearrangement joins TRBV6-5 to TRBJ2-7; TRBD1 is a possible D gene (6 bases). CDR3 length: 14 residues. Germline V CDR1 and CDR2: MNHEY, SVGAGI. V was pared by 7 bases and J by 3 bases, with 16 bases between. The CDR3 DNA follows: TGTGCCAGCACCCCAGGGACAACTGGCTACGAGCAGTACTTC. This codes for CASTPGTTGYEQYF.

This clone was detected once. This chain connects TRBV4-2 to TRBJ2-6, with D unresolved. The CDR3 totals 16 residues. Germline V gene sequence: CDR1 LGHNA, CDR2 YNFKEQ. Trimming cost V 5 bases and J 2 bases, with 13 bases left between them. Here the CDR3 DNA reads TGTGCCAGCAGCTCATTCCAGGCTGCTGGGGCCAACGTCCTGACTTTC. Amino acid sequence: CASSSFQAAGANVLTF.

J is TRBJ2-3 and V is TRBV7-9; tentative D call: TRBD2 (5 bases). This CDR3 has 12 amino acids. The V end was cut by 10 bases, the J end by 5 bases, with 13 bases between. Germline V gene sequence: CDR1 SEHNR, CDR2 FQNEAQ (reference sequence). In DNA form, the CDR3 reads TGTGCCACCGAGGGCGGGTTAGATACGCAGTATTTT. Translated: CATEGGLDTQYF. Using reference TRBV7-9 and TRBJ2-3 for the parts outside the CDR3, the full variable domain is DTGVSQNPRHKITKRGQNVTFRCDPISEHNRLYWYRQTLGQGPEFLTYFQNEAQLEKSRLLSDRFSAERPKGSFSTLEIQRTEQGDSAMYLCATEGGLDTQYFGPGTRLTVL.

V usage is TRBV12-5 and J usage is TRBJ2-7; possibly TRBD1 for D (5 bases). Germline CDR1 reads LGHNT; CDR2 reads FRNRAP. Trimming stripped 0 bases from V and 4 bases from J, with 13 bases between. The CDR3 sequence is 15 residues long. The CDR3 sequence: CASGLVLRRVYEQYF. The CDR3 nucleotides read TGTGCTAGTGGTTTGGTACTGCGCAGGGTTTACGAGCAGTACTTC. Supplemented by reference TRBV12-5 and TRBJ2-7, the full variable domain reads DARVTQTPRHKVTEMGQEVTMRCQPILGHNTVFWYRQTMMQGLELLAYFRNRAPLDDSGMPKDRFSAEMPDATLATLKIQPSEPRDSAVYFCASGLVLRRVYEQYFGPGTRLTVT.

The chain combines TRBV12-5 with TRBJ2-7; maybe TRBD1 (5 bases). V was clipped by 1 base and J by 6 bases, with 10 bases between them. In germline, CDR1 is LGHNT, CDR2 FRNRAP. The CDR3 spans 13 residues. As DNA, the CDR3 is TGTGCTAGTGGTTTGGCAGCAAGGGGCGAGCAGTACTTC. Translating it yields CASGLAARGEQYF.

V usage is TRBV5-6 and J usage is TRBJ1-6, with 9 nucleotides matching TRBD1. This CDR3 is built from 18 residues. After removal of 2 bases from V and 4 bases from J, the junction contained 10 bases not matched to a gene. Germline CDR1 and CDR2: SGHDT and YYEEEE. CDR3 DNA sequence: TGTGCCAGCAGCTTTCAGGGGTCGGGACAGGGATATAATTCACCCCTCCACTTT. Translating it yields CASSFQGSGQGYNSPLHF.

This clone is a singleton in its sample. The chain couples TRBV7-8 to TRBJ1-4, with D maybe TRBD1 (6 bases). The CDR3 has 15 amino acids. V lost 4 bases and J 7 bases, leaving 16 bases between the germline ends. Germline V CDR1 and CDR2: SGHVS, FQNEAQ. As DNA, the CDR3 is TGTGCCAGCAGCTGGGGGGCGGGGGATGGTGAAAAACTGTTTTTT. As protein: CASSWGAGDGEKLFF.

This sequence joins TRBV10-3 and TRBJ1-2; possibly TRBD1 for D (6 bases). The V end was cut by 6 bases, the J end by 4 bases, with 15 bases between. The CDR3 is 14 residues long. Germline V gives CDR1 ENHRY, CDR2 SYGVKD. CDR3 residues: CAIRGAMGRYGYTF. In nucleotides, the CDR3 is TGTGCCATCAGGGGGGCAATGGGGCGCTATGGCTACACCTTC.

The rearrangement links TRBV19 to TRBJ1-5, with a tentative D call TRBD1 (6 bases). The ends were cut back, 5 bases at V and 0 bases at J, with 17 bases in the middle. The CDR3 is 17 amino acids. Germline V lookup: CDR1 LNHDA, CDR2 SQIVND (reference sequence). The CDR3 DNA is TGTGCCAGTAGTTATACAGGGATTACGGATAGCAATCAGCCCCAGCATTTT. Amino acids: CASSYTGITDSNQPQHF.

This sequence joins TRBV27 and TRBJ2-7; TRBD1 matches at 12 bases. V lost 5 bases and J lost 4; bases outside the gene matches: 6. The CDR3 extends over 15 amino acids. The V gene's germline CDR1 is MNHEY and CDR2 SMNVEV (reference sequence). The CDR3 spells CASSIRDRGLYEQYF. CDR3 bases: TGTGCCAGCAGTATCCGGGACAGGGGGCTGTACGAGCAGTACTTC.

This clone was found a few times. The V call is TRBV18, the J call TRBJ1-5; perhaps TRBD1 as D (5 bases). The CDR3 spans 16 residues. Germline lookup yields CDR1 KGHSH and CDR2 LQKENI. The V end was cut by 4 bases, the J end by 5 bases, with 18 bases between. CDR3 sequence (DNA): TGTGCCAGCTCACTTACGCCTCGTCCGGGGGATCAGCCCCAGCATTTT. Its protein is CASSLTPRPGDQPQHF.

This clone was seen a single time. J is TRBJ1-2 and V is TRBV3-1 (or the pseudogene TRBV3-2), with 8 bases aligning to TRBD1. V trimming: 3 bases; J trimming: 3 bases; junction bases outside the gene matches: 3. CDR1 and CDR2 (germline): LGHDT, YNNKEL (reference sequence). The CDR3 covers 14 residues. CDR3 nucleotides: TGTGCCAGCAGCCAGTCGGACAGGGACTATGGCTACACCTTC. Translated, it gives CASSQSDRDYGYTF.

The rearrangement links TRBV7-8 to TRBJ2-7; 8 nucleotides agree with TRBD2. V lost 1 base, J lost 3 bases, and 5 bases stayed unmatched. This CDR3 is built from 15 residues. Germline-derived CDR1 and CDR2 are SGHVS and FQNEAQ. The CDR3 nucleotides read TGTGCCAGCAGCTTAGGCCTAGCGGGCCACTACGAGCAGTACTTC. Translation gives CASSLGLAGHYEQYF.

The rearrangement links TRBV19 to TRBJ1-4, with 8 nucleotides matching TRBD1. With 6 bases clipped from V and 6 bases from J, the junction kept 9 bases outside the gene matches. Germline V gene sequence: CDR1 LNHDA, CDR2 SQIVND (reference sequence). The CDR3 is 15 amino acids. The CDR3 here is CASSATGASYEKLFF. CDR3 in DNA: TGTGCCAGTAGCGCGACAGGGGCTAGTTATGAAAAACTGTTTTTT.

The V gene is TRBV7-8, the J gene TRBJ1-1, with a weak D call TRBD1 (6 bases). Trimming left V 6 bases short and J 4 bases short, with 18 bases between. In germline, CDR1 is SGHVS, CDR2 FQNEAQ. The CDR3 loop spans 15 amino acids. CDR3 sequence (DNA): TGTGCCAGCAGTAAAGGGGGGGCAGGTAGCACTGAAGCTTTCTTT. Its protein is CASSKGGAGSTEAFF.

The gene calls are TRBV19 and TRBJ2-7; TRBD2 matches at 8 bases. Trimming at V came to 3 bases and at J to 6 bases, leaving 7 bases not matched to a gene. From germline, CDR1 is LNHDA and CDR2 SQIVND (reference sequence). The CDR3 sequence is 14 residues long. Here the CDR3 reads CASSMVAGKPEQYF. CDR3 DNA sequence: TGTGCCAGTAGTATGGTAGCGGGGAAACCCGAGCAGTACTTC.

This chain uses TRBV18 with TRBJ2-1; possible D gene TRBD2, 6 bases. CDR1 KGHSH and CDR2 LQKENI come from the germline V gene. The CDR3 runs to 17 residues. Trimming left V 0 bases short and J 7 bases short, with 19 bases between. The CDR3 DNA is TGTGCCAGCTCACCACCGGGTTGGACTATGGATTTAAATGAGCAGTTCTTC. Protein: CASSPPGWTMDLNEQFF.

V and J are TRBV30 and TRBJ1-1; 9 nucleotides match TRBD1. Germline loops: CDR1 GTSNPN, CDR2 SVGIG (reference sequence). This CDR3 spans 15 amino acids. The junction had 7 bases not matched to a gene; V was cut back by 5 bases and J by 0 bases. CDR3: CAWYRDRVMNTEAFF. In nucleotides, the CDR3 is TGTGCCTGGTACCGGGACAGGGTCATGAACACTGAAGCTTTCTTT.

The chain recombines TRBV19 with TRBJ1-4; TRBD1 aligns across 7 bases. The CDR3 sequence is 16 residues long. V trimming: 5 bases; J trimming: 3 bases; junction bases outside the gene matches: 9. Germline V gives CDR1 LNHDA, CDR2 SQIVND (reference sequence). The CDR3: CASSFDRVPPNEKLFF. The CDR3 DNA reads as TGTGCCAGTAGTTTCGACAGGGTCCCCCCTAATGAAAAACTGTTTTTT.

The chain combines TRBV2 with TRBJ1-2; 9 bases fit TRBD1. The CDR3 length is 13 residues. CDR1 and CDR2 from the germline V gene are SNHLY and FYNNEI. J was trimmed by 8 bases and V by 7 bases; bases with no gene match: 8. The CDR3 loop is CASKGTGFMGYTF. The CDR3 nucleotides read TGTGCCAGCAAAGGGACAGGGTTTATGGGCTACACCTTC.